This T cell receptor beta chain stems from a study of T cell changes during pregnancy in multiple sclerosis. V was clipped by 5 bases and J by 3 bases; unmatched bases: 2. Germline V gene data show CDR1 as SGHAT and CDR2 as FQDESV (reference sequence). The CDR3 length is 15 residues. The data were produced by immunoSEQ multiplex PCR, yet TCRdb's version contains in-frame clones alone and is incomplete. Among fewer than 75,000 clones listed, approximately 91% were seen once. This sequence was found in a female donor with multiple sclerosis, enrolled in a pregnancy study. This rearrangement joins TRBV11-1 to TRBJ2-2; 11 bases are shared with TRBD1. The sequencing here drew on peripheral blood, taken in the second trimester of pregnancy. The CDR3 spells CASSPGQGDTGELFF. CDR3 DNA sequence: TGTGCCAGCAGCCCGGGACAGGGGGACACCGGGGAGCTGTTTTTT.